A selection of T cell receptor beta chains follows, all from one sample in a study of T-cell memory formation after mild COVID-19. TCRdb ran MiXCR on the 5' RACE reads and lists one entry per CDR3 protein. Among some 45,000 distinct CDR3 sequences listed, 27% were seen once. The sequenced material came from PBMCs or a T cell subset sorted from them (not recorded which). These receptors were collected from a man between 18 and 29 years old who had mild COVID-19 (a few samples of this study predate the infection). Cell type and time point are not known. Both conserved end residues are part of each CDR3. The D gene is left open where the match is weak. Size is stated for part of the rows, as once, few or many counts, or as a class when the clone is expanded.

DNA: TGTGCCAGCAGCAACCGACCAGACCGGCCCCAGCATTTT; CDR3: CASSNRPDRPQHF; length: 13; V: TRBV6-5; J: TRBJ1-5; D: NA; size: few
DNA: TGTGCCAGCAGTGAGGGGACTAGCGGGGGCACAGATACGCAGTATTTT; CDR3: CASSEGTSGGTDTQYF; length: 16; V: TRBV6-4; J: TRBJ2-3; D: TRBD2; size: NA
DNA: TGCGCCAGCAGCCAGAGACAGACTCCTGACAATGAGCAGTTCTTC; CDR3: CASSQRQTPDNEQFF; length: 15; V: TRBV4-3; J: TRBJ2-1; D: NA; size: NA
DNA: TGTGCCAGCAGTGAGGCGGGGGAGGCCGGGGAGCTGTTTTTT; CDR3: CASSEAGEAGELFF; length: 14; V: TRBV25-1; J: TRBJ2-2; D: TRBD2; size: few
DNA: TGCAGTGCTAGAGGGACTAGCAGGATACTACCAAACAATGAGCAGTTCTTC; CDR3: CSARGTSRILPNNEQFF; length: 17; V: TRBV20-1; J: TRBJ2-1; D: TRBD2; size: NA
DNA: TGTGCCAGTAGTATGTCGGGATATGACTACGAGCAGTACTTC; CDR3: CASSMSGYDYEQYF; length: 14; V: TRBV19; J: TRBJ2-7; D: NA; size: NA
DNA: NA; CDR3: CASSFGPGANVLNF; length: 14; V: TRBV5-4; J: TRBJ2-6; D: NA; size: NA
DNA: TGCAGCGTTTTGGGGATTGAAGCTTTCTTT; CDR3: CSVLGIEAFF; length: 10; V: TRBV29-1; J: TRBJ1-1; D: NA; size: NA
DNA: TGCAGTGCTAGAAGGGGGAATAGCAATCAGCCCCAGCATTTT; CDR3: CSARRGNSNQPQHF; length: 14; V: TRBV20-1; J: TRBJ1-5; D: NA; size: NA
DNA: TGTGCCAGCCGCCTTGTCCTCCAAGAGACCCAGTACTTC; CDR3: CASRLVLQETQYF; length: 13; V: TRBV3-1; J: TRBJ2-5; D: NA; size: few
DNA: TGCGCCAGCAGCCAAGAATTTAGCGGGGGTTCCTACGAGCAGTACTTC; CDR3: CASSQEFSGGSYEQYF; length: 16; V: TRBV4-3; J: TRBJ2-7; D: TRBD2; size: few
DNA: TGCGCCAGCAGCCAAGGGAGTAACAGTTACGAGCAGTACTTC; CDR3: CASSQGSNSYEQYF; length: 14; V: TRBV4-1; J: TRBJ2-7; D: NA; size: NA
DNA: TGTGCCAGCAGCTGGGGGTCCGGGGAGCTGTTTTTT; CDR3: CASSWGSGELFF; length: 12; V: TRBV7-2; J: TRBJ2-2; D: NA; size: NA
DNA: TGTGCCAGCTCACCAGCTGGCAGGGAGGACACCGGGGAGCTGTTTTTT; CDR3: CASSPAGREDTGELFF; length: 16; V: TRBV18; J: TRBJ2-2; D: NA; size: NA
DNA: TGCGCCAGCAGCCAAGATCCTGGGGTCGGTCAGCCCCAGCATTTT; CDR3: CASSQDPGVGQPQHF; length: 15; V: TRBV4-1; J: TRBJ1-5; D: NA; size: few
DNA: TGTGCCAGCAGTTCCTTTAACAATGAGCAGTTCTTC; CDR3: CASSSFNNEQFF; length: 12; V: TRBV6-6; J: TRBJ2-1; D: NA; size: NA
DNA: TGTGCCAGCAGCCCAGGACAATCCGGCTACACCTTC; CDR3: CASSPGQSGYTF; length: 12; V: TRBV7-9; J: TRBJ1-2; D: NA; size: NA
DNA: TGTGCCAGCAGTGACAGGGGGCTGGGCAATCAGCCCCAGCATTTT; CDR3: CASSDRGLGNQPQHF; length: 15; V: TRBV6-5; J: TRBJ1-5; D: TRBD1; size: NA
DNA: TGCGCCAGCAGCCAAGACTCAGGACATAGCTCCTATAATTCACCCCTCCACTTT; CDR3: CASSQDSGHSSYNSPLHF; length: 18; V: TRBV4-3; J: TRBJ1-6; D: NA; size: few
DNA: TGTGCCAGCAGCTTGGCGGGGCACACCGGGGAGCTGTTTTTT; CDR3: CASSLAGHTGELFF; length: 14; V: TRBV13; J: TRBJ2-2; D: NA; size: NA
DNA: TGCGCCAGCAGCCCGGGGGCCTTTCTCTACACCTTC; CDR3: CASSPGAFLYTF; length: 12; V: TRBV4-1; J: TRBJ1-2; D: NA; size: few
DNA: TGCGCCAGCAGCCAGATAGGGGGGGGTGAAGCTTTCTTT; CDR3: CASSQIGGGEAFF; length: 13; V: TRBV4-3; J: TRBJ1-1; D: NA; size: NA
DNA: TGTGCCAGCAGCGCGTCGGGACAGAGGAACTATGGCTACACCTTC; CDR3: CASSASGQRNYGYTF; length: 15; V: TRBV9; J: TRBJ1-2; D: TRBD1; size: NA
DNA: TGTGCCAGCAGCTTAGAAACAGCTTACTACGAGCAGTACTTC; CDR3: CASSLETAYYEQYF; length: 14; V: TRBV7-2; J: TRBJ2-7; D: NA; size: NA
DNA: TGTGCCAGCAGGGGAGAACAAGCTTTCTTT; CDR3: CASRGEQAFF; length: 10; V: TRBV12-3/TRBV12-4; J: TRBJ1-1; D: NA; size: NA
DNA: TGCGCCAGCAGCTTGAGAGGGGTCACCGCCCTGAACTATGGCTACACCTTC; CDR3: CASSLRGVTALNYGYTF; length: 17; V: TRBV5-1; J: TRBJ1-2; D: NA; size: few
DNA: TGCGCCAGCAGCCGCGGGGAATACACCGGGGAGCTGTTTTTT; CDR3: CASSRGEYTGELFF; length: 14; V: TRBV4-1; J: TRBJ2-2; D: NA; size: NA
DNA: TGTGCCTGGAGTAAGGCCAGGGGGACTGAAGCTTTCTTT; CDR3: CAWSKARGTEAFF; length: 13; V: TRBV30; J: TRBJ1-1; D: TRBD1; size: few
DNA: TGTGCCAGCAGCTGGGTAGGGCAGCCCCAGCATTTT; CDR3: CASSWVGQPQHF; length: 12; V: TRBV7-2; J: TRBJ1-5; D: NA; size: NA
DNA: TGCGCCAGCAGCCAAGATAAACGCCGCCGAGATACGCAGTATTTT; CDR3: CASSQDKRRRDTQYF; length: 15; V: TRBV4-3; J: TRBJ2-3; D: NA; size: few
DNA: TGCGCCAGCAGCCAAGTGGCGACAGGGGATAATTCACCCCTCCACTTT; CDR3: CASSQVATGDNSPLHF; length: 16; V: TRBV4-1; J: TRBJ1-6; D: TRBD1; size: few
DNA: TGCGCCAGCAGCCAAGATCAGCCTTCCTGGGGTGAGCAGTTCTTC; CDR3: CASSQDQPSWGEQFF; length: 15; V: TRBV4-3; J: TRBJ2-1; D: NA; size: few
DNA: TGTGCCAGCGGCAGGTCGGGACAGATAATTAGCACAGATACGCAGTATTTT; CDR3: CASGRSGQIISTDTQYF; length: 17; V: TRBV7-9; J: TRBJ2-3; D: TRBD1; size: many
DNA: TGCGCCAGCAGCCAAGGCGCTAGCGGGGTAAAGACCCAGTACTTC; CDR3: CASSQGASGVKTQYF; length: 15; V: TRBV4-3; J: TRBJ2-5; D: TRBD2; size: many
DNA: TGCAGTGCTGGCAGAATGGGGACCAATGAGCAGTTCTTC; CDR3: CSAGRMGTNEQFF; length: 13; V: TRBV20-1; J: TRBJ2-1; D: NA; size: NA
DNA: TGTGCCAGCAGCTTACTGGAGGAGCAAGAGACCCAGTACTTC; CDR3: CASSLLEEQETQYF; length: 14; V: TRBV25-1; J: TRBJ2-5; D: NA; size: NA
DNA: TGTGCCAGCAGCCCGCCGACAGGAATGGCTGAAGCTTTCTTT; CDR3: CASSPPTGMAEAFF; length: 14; V: TRBV5-4; J: TRBJ1-1; D: NA; size: NA
DNA: TGCGCCAGCAGCCAAGATCTGGAGATTTCCGGGGAGCTGTTTTTT; CDR3: CASSQDLEISGELFF; length: 15; V: TRBV4-3; J: TRBJ2-2; D: NA; size: NA
DNA: TGTGCCAGCAGTGGACAGGGGGCTGAAGCTTTCTTT; CDR3: CASSGQGAEAFF; length: 12; V: TRBV12-3/TRBV12-4; J: TRBJ1-1; D: TRBD1; size: NA
DNA: TGTGCCAGCAGCCAAGGGCCGGTTAAAAACATTCAGTACTTC; CDR3: CASSQGPVKNIQYF; length: 14; V: TRBV3-1; J: TRBJ2-4; D: NA; size: NA
DNA: TGCAGTGCTAGAGATCTAGGCGGGGGGGCTGTCTCCTACAATGAGCAGTTCTTC; CDR3: CSARDLGGGAVSYNEQFF; length: 18; V: TRBV20-1; J: TRBJ2-1; D: TRBD2; size: NA
DNA: TGTGCCAGCAGCTCGGCGCAAGTCTCAACTAATGAAAAACTGTTTTTT; CDR3: CASSSAQVSTNEKLFF; length: 16; V: TRBV7-9; J: TRBJ1-4; D: NA; size: NA
DNA: TGCAGTGCTAGAGATCGGAGGAGGTTGAGTCAGCCCCAGCATTTT; CDR3: CSARDRRRLSQPQHF; length: 15; V: TRBV20-1; J: TRBJ1-5; D: NA; size: few
DNA: TGCGCCAGCAGCCAAGCTCATACTCTGACTAGCTCCTACGAGCAGTACTTC; CDR3: CASSQAHTLTSSYEQYF; length: 17; V: TRBV4-1; J: TRBJ2-7; D: NA; size: few
DNA: TGCGCCAGCCATCATGCGGTAATAAACACCGGGGAGCTGTTTTTT; CDR3: CASHHAVINTGELFF; length: 15; V: TRBV5-1; J: TRBJ2-2; D: NA; size: few
DNA: TGTGCCAGCAGTTACTCCGGGGTGAGGTCACCCCTCCACTTT; CDR3: CASSYSGVRSPLHF; length: 14; V: TRBV6-5; J: TRBJ1-6; D: NA; size: few
DNA: TGTGCCATCAGTCCTGGACTAGCGGGGGATTATACGCAGTATTTT; CDR3: CAISPGLAGDYTQYF; length: 15; V: TRBV10-3; J: TRBJ2-3; D: TRBD2; size: NA
DNA: TGTGCCACCAGTGATCCCCGGACAGGGGACTACAATGAGCAGTTCTTC; CDR3: CATSDPRTGDYNEQFF; length: 16; V: TRBV24-1; J: TRBJ2-1; D: TRBD1; size: few
DNA: TGTGCCAGCAGCTACAGGGCTAACCAGCCCCAGCATTTT; CDR3: CASSYRANQPQHF; length: 13; V: TRBV6-5; J: TRBJ1-5; D: NA; size: NA
DNA: TGCAGTGCTCTCCTAGCGGGGGGACTAAGTCATGAGCAGTTCTTC; CDR3: CSALLAGGLSHEQFF; length: 15; V: TRBV20-1; J: TRBJ2-1; D: TRBD2; size: medium-sized
DNA: TGTGCCAGCAGCTCAATCCGGGACAGAGACAATGAGCAGTTCTTC; CDR3: CASSSIRDRDNEQFF; length: 15; V: TRBV11-2; J: TRBJ2-1; D: TRBD1; size: few
DNA: TGTGCCAGTAGTAGTCTAGCCTATGGGGACCCCGGGGAGCTGTTTTTT; CDR3: CASSSLAYGDPGELFF; length: 16; V: TRBV19; J: TRBJ2-2; D: NA; size: few
DNA: TGTGCCAGCAGCCATTGGGGAGCGGGGAGCGGTGAGCAGTTCTTC; CDR3: CASSHWGAGSGEQFF; length: 15; V: TRBV14; J: TRBJ2-1; D: TRBD2; size: NA
DNA: TGTGCCAGCAGCTCGCTAGCAGCGGGGGGGCCGAAAGATACGCAGTATTTT; CDR3: CASSSLAAGGPKDTQYF; length: 17; V: TRBV6-5; J: TRBJ2-3; D: TRBD2; size: many
DNA: TGTGCCAGCTCAACACCACAGGGGGGTGACATTCAGTACTTC; CDR3: CASSTPQGGDIQYF; length: 14; V: TRBV18; J: TRBJ2-4; D: TRBD1; size: few
DNA: TGTGCCATCAGTGAGTCTGGAGGGGAGGAAAAACTGTTTTTT; CDR3: CAISESGGEEKLFF; length: 14; V: TRBV10-3; J: TRBJ1-4; D: NA; size: few
DNA: TGTGCCAGCACCACCCCGGGACATAGGTACGAGCAGTACTTC; CDR3: CASTTPGHRYEQYF; length: 14; V: TRBV6-2/TRBV6-3; J: TRBJ2-7; D: NA; size: few
DNA: TGCGCCAGCAGCTTCTCGGTCGGGGTAGATACGCAGTATTTT; CDR3: CASSFSVGVDTQYF; length: 14; V: TRBV5-1; J: TRBJ2-3; D: NA; size: few
DNA: TGCGCCAGCAGCCCGGGACTGAGCTCTGGAAACACCATATATTTT; CDR3: CASSPGLSSGNTIYF; length: 15; V: TRBV4-3; J: TRBJ1-3; D: NA; size: many